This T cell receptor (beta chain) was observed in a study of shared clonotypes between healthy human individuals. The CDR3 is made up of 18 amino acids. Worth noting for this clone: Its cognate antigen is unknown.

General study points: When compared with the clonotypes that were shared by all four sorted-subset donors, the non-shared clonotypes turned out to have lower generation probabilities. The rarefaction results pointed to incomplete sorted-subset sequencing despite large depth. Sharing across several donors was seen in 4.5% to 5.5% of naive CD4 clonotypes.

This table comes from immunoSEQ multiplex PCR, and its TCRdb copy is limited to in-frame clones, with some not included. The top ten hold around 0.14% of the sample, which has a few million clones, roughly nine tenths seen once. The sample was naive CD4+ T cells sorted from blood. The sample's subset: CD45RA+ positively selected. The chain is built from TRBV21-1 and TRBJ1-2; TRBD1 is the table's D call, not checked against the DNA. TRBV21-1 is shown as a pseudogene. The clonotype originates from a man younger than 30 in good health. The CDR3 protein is CASSKRGATGGENYGYTF. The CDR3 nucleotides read TGTGCCAGCAGCAAACGGGGGGCGACAGGGGGCGAAAACTATGGCTACACCTTC.